Listed below are T cell receptor beta chains from one sample, sequenced in a study of cytotoxic CD8 clonotypes in ibrutinib-treated CLL. Some clones are missing from TCRdb's copy, which holds only in-frame ones; the method was immunoSEQ multiplex PCR. This table has fewer than 400,000 clones, about 64% appearing once. Sequenced material: PBMCs, taken after 36 months of ibrutinib treatment. These receptors were obtained from a human donor with chronic lymphocytic leukemia. Each CDR3 is given with its conserved first and last residue. A D gene is named only where the DNA matches it firmly. Expanded clones are given a class, and other clones once, few, many or no size at all.

>-|TRBJ1-3|TRBV18|-|19
CASSPRLQQKGGSGNTIYF
TGTGCCAGCTCACCACGGCTTCAGCAGAAAGGGGGCTCTGGAAACACCATATATTTT
>TRBD1|TRBJ1-2|TRBV27|-|13
CASSIRGGYGYTF
TGTGCCAGCAGTATCAGGGGGGGCTATGGCTACACCTTC
>-|TRBJ1-3|TRBV18|-|15
CASSPWRDSGNTIYF
TGTGCCAGCTCACCGTGGAGGGACTCTGGAAACACCATATATTTT
>TRBD1|TRBJ2-7|TRBV6-5|-|16
CASSSDGTGVRDEQYF
TGTGCCAGCAGTTCTGACGGGACAGGGGTTAGGGACGAGCAGTACTTC
>-|TRBJ2-7|TRBV19|-|15
CASSFTGYIGYEQYF
TGTGCCAGTAGTTTTACAGGGTATATCGGTTACGAGCAGTACTTC
>-|TRBJ2-7|TRBV7-2|few|15
CASSLGTGSSYEQYF
TGTGCCAGCAGCTTGGGCACAGGGAGCTCCTACGAGCAGTACTTC
>-|TRBJ1-2|TRBV14|-|13
CASSPRSNYGYTF
TGTGCCAGCAGCCCTAGGAGTAACTATGGCTACACCTTC
>-|TRBJ1-5|TRBV19|-|14
CASNIPQVPRPQHF
TGTGCCAGTAATATTCCACAGGTGCCCAGGCCCCAGCATTTT
>-|TRBJ2-1|TRBV9|once|14
CASNGGGYYNEQFF
TGTGCCAGCAACGGCGGGGGCTACTACAATGAGCAGTTCTTC
>-|TRBJ2-2|TRBV5-1|-|14
CASSRTGNTGELLF
TGCGCCAGCAGCCGGACGGGAAACACCGGGGAGCTGCTTTTT
>-|TRBJ1-2|TRBV4-1|few|15
CASSQDASGSYGYTF
TGCGCCAGCAGCCAAGATGCATCAGGGTCCTATGGCTACACCTTC
>TRBD2|TRBJ2-1|TRBV9|-|18
CASSDPTSGQDSYNEQFF
TGTGCCAGCAGCGACCCGACTAGCGGACAGGACTCCTACAATGAGCAGTTCTTC
>-|TRBJ2-5|TRBV7-9|-|13
CASSLEWALTQYF
TGTGCCAGCAGCTTAGAGTGGGCGCTGACCCAGTACTTC
>-|TRBJ1-2|TRBV6-1|-|11
CASVQAYGYTF
TGTGCCAGCGTACAGGCCTATGGCTACACCTTC
>-|TRBJ2-1|TRBV4-1|once|14
CASSPGPKYNEQFF
TGCGCCAGCAGCCCCGGGCCCAAATACAATGAGCAGTTCTTC
>-|TRBJ1-5|TRBV2|-|12
CASSPSNQPQHF
TGTGCCAGCAGCCCTAGCAATCAGCCCCAGCATTTT
>TRBD2|TRBJ2-3|TRBV29-1|-|18
CSVEGRSSGGLSTDTQYF
TGCAGCGTTGAGGGGCGGTCTAGCGGGGGCTTGAGCACAGATACGCAGTATTTT
>-|TRBJ2-5|TRBV4-1|-|17
CASSQQPGSATQETQYF
TGCGCCAGCAGCCAACAACCAGGGTCGGCAACCCAAGAGACCCAGTACTTC
>-|TRBJ2-7|TRBV10-3|-|13
CAISAGASYEQYF
TGTGCCATCAGTGCAGGGGCCTCCTACGAGCAGTACTTC
>TRBD2|TRBJ2-5|TRBV5-1|-|17
CASSLAKVAGAAETQYF
TGCGCCAGCAGCTTGGCCAAAGTAGCGGGAGCGGCAGAGACCCAGTACTTC
>TRBD1|TRBJ2-7|TRBV11-2|-|14
CASSSNTGVGEQYF
TGTGCCAGCAGCTCTAATACAGGGGTGGGGGAGCAGTACTTC
>TRBD1|TRBJ2-3|TRBV2|few|15
CASSDRDRVTDTQYF
TGTGCCAGCAGTGATCGGGACAGAGTCACAGATACGCAGTATTTT
>-|TRBJ2-7|TRBV11-2|-|11
CASSLDRGRYF
TGTGCCAGCAGCTTAGACCGAGGACGGTACTTC
>-|TRBJ2-3|TRBV5-6|-|14
CASSLATGTDTQYF
TGTGCCAGCAGCCTCGCGACGGGCACAGATACGCAGTATTTT
>-|TRBJ2-1|TRBV20-1|-|10
CSATEQEQFF
TGCAGTGCTACGGAACAGGAGCAGTTCTTC
>-|TRBJ2-1|TRBV10-3|few|16
CAISESTRGNYNEQFF
TGTGCCATCAGTGAGTCGACTCGCGGAAACTACAATGAGCAGTTCTTC
>-|TRBJ2-1|TRBV18|-|13
CASSPPADNEQFF
TGTGCCAGCTCACCACCGGCGGATAATGAGCAGTTCTTC
>-|TRBJ2-1|TRBV4-1|few|13
CASLKEGFHEQFF
TGCGCCAGCTTGAAGGAAGGGTTTCATGAGCAGTTCTTC
>-|TRBJ2-7|TRBV9|once|15
CASSVASGLLYEQYF
TGTGCCAGCAGCGTAGCGTCGGGACTCCTCTACGAGCAGTACTTC
>TRBD1|TRBJ1-5|TRBV19|few|15
CASKEGQGARQPQHF
TGTGCCAGTAAGGAGGGACAGGGGGCTAGGCAGCCCCAGCATTTT
>TRBD1|TRBJ1-6|TRBV4-2|-|15
CASSPRTGNVSPLHF
TGTGCCAGCAGCCCGAGGACAGGGAATGTTTCACCCCTCCACTTT
>-|TRBJ2-7|TRBV7-9|-|12
CASSGSAYEQYF
TGTGCCAGCAGCGGGAGTGCCTACGAGCAGTACTTC
>-|TRBJ2-1|TRBV2|-|10
CASRMNEQFF
TGTGCCAGCAGAATGAATGAGCAGTTCTTC
>TRBD1|TRBJ2-7|TRBV5-1|-|18
CASSYSPGTGVISYEQYF
TGCGCCAGCAGCTACTCCCCCGGGACAGGGGTAATCTCCTACGAGCAGTACTTC
>TRBD2|TRBJ2-1|TRBV7-2|-|16
CASSSTSGRPTNEQFF
TGTGCCAGCAGCTCTACTAGCGGGAGGCCTACCAATGAGCAGTTCTTC